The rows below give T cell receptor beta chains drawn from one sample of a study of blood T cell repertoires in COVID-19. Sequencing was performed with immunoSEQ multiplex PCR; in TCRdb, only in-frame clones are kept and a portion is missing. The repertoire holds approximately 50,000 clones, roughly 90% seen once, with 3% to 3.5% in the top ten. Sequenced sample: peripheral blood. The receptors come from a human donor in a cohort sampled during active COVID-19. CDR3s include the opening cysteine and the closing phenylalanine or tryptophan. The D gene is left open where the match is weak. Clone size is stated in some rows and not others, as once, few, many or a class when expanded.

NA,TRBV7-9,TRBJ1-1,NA,CASTQGEPEAFF,TGTGCCAGCACCCAGGGCGAACCTGAAGCTTTCTTT
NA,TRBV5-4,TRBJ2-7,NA,CASSFDSSSYEQYF,TGTGCCAGCAGCTTTGACAGTAGCTCCTACGAGCAGTACTTC
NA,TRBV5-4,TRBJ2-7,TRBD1,CASSGAGTGAYEQYF,TGTGCCAGCAGCGGGGCCGGGACAGGGGCCTACGAGCAGTACTTC
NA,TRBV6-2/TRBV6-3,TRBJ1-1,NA,CASSYQGMNTEAFF,TGTGCCAGCAGTTACCAGGGAATGAACACTGAAGCTTTCTTT
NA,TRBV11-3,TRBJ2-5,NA,CASSLSSNRTQYF,TGTGCCAGCAGCTTAAGTAGTAACCGGACCCAGTACTTC
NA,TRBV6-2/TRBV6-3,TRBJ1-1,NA,CASSHRQVMNTEAFF,TGTGCCAGCAGTCACCGGCAGGTTATGAACACTGAAGCTTTCTTT
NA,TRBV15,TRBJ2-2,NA,CATSRDLSLNTGELFF,TGTGCCACCAGCAGAGATCTGAGTCTGAACACCGGGGAGCTGTTTTTT
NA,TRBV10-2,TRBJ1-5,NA,CASWSGVDQPQHF,TGCGCCAGCTGGAGCGGGGTGGATCAGCCCCAGCATTTT
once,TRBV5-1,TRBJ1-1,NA,CASSRSPHRRTNTEAFF,TGCGCCAGCAGCCGTAGTCCACATAGGAGGACGAACACTGAAGCTTTCTTT
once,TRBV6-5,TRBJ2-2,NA,CASITDTVTGELFF,TGTGCCAGCATCACCGACACAGTGACCGGGGAGCTGTTTTTT
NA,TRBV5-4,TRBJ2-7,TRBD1,CASSASGTGAYEQYF,TGTGCCAGCAGCGCATCCGGGACAGGGGCCTACGAGCAGTACTTC
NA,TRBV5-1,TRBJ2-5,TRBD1,CASSPGQGGETQYF,TGCGCCAGCAGCCCTGGACAGGGTGGAGAGACCCAGTACTTC
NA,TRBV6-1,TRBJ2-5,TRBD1,CASSGITGTGKETQYF,TGTGCCAGCAGTGGAATCACCGGGACAGGGAAAGAGACCCAGTACTTC
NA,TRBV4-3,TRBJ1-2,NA,CASSQTDSHGYTF,TGCGCCAGCAGCCAAACTGACAGCCATGGCTACACCTTC
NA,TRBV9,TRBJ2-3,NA,CASSVEGSADTQYF,TGTGCCAGCAGCGTGGAGGGGTCGGCAGATACGCAGTATTTT